Listed below are T cell receptor beta chains from one sample, sequenced in a study of CD8 T cells in Susac syndrome. TCRdb re-called the immunoSEQ multiplex PCR reads through MiXCR, storing one row per CDR3 protein. The data contain 150,000 to 160,000 distinct CDR3 sequences, 85% to 95% of them singletons. The sequencing input was CD4+ T cells from PBMCs. The receptors were sampled from a human donor with Susac syndrome. CDR3s include the opening cysteine and the closing phenylalanine or tryptophan. The listing skips clone size in some rows; elsewhere it reads once, few, many or a size class.

>TRBJ1-2|15|NA|TRBV7-9
CASSRTGGLNYGYTF
>TRBJ1-2|10|NA|TRBV20-1
CSAPQDGYTF
>TRBJ2-3|15|NA|TRBV6-2/TRBV6-3
CASSYVAGDMDTQYF
>TRBJ2-3|14|NA|TRBV12-3/TRBV12-4
CATRSGLPSDTQYF
>TRBJ2-7|11|NA|TRBV20-1
CSAPATDEQYF
>TRBJ2-3|15|few|TRBV5-4
CASSLAGDSTDTQYF
>TRBJ2-2|14|once|TRBV7-3
CASRYQGHTGELFF
>TRBJ2-1|13|NA|TRBV20-1
CSAPGQRNNEQFF
>TRBJ2-1|14|NA|TRBV20-1
CSASGTSGYNEQFF
>TRBJ2-1|12|NA|TRBV5-1
CASSLVLDEQFF
>TRBJ1-1|14|NA|TRBV12-3/TRBV12-4
CASKTGTANTEAFF
>TRBJ1-1|16|NA|TRBV6-1
CASSTTGGVGYTEAFF
>TRBJ1-2|14|NA|TRBV24-1
CATSDSGGTYGYTF
>TRBJ2-5|14|NA|TRBV20-1
CSAHTTGRAETQYF
>TRBJ2-4|12|NA|TRBV29-1
CSLRDRGDIQYF
>TRBJ1-5|14|NA|TRBV5-4
CASSLGGGTQPQHF
>TRBJ1-1|14|NA|TRBV29-1
CSVEDPRLGTEAFF
>TRBJ1-6|14|NA|TRBV7-2
CASSLGTMNSPLHF
>TRBJ1-2|13|NA|TRBV5-6
CASSLSQGGGYTF
>TRBJ1-5|14|NA|TRBV20-1
CSASSAYSNQPQHF
>TRBJ2-7|14|NA|TRBV7-9
CASSQALAGYEQYF
>TRBJ2-1|11|NA|TRBV20-1
CSARQGNEQFF
>TRBJ2-5|14|NA|TRBV12-3/TRBV12-4
CASSGTSGGETQYF
>TRBJ2-3|16|NA|TRBV9
CASSARTGPSTDTQYF
>TRBJ1-1|15|NA|TRBV20-1
CSARGQGGMNTEAFF
>TRBJ1-2|13|once|TRBV29-1
CSVGQGVDYGYTF
>TRBJ1-2|13|NA|TRBV7-2
CASSQPTISGYTF
>TRBJ1-6|14|NA|TRBV5-1
CASSSQGTFSPLHF
>TRBJ2-5|15|NA|TRBV18
CASSPLSTAQETQYF
>TRBJ2-5|12|once|TRBV20-1
CSAVRGPETQYF
>TRBJ1-2|14|NA|TRBV15
CATSSGQPGQGYTF
>TRBJ2-3|14|NA|TRBV29-1
CSVRRTGRADTQYF
>TRBJ1-4|15|NA|TRBV12-3/TRBV12-4
CASSGSFATNEKLFF
>TRBJ2-7|13|NA|TRBV25-1
CASMRDRGNEQYF
>TRBJ1-1|13|once|TRBV29-1
CSVQGIANTEAFF
>TRBJ2-3|19|NA|TRBV2
CASSEIPGTSGGATDTQYF
>TRBJ2-5|15|NA|TRBV20-1
CSARDARSLGETQYF
>TRBJ2-7|13|NA|TRBV5-4
CASSYVGSYEQYF
>TRBJ2-5|13|NA|TRBV13
CASRRGIQETQYF
>TRBJ2-7|15|NA|TRBV9
CASSVLDRGAGEQYF
>TRBJ1-2|15|NA|TRBV4-2
CASSQATGNFYGYTF
>TRBJ2-7|14|NA|TRBV18
CASSPGTASYEQYF
>TRBJ2-7|13|NA|TRBV18
CASSPPGTYEQYF
>TRBJ2-5|15|NA|TRBV20-1
CSAPLAGASKETQYF
>TRBJ2-2|17|NA|TRBV2
CASRGRGGGAGHGELFF